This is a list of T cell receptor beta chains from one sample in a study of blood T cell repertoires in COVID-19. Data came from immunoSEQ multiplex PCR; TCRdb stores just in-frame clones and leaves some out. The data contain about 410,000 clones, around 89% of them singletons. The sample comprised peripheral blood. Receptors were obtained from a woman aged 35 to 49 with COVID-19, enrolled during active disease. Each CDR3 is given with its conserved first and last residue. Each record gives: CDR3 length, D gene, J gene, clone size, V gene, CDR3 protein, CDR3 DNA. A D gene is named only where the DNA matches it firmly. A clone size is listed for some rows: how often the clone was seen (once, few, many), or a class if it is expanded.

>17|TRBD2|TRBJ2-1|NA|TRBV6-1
CASSESRLAGVDNEQFF
TGTGCCAGCAGTGAATCTCGACTAGCGGGAGTAGACAATGAGCAGTTCTTC
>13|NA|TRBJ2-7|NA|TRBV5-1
CASSLNSHYEQYF
TGCGCCAGCAGCTTGAACAGTCACTACGAGCAGTACTTC
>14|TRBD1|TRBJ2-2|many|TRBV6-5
CATRQGADTGELFF
TGTGCCACCCGCCAGGGGGCGGACACCGGGGAGCTGTTTTTT
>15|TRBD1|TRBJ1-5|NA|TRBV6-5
CASSYTRTGNQPQHF
TGTGCCAGCAGTTACACACGGACAGGGAATCAGCCCCAGCATTTT
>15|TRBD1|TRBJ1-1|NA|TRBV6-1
CASSLPQGAFTEAFF
TGTGCCAGCAGCCTACCACAGGGGGCTTTCACTGAAGCTTTCTTT
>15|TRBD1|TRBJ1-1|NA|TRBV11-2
CASSPGQGAHTEAFF
TGTGCCAGCAGCCCGGGACAGGGGGCTCACACTGAAGCTTTCTTT
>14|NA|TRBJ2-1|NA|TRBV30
CAWSVGGSYNEQFF
TGTGCCTGGAGTGTAGGGGGCTCCTACAATGAGCAGTTCTTC
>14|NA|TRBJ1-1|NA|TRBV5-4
CASSLWHMNTEAFF
TGTGCCAGCAGCTTGTGGCACATGAACACTGAAGCTTTCTTT
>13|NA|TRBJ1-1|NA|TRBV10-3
CAISERDITEAFF
TGTGCCATCAGTGAGAGAGATATCACTGAAGCTTTCTTT
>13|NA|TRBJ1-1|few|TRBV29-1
CSVTDRLYTEAFF
TGCAGCGTGACCGACAGGTTATACACTGAAGCTTTCTTT
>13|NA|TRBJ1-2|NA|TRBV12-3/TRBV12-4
CASSLLGGSGYTF
TGTGCCAGCAGTTTATTGGGGGGAAGCGGCTACACCTTC
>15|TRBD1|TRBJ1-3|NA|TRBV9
CASSVDRGAGNTIYF
TGTGCCAGCAGCGTAGACAGGGGCGCGGGAAACACCATATATTTT
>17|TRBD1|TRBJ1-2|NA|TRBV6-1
CASSETTLTGPNYGYTF
TGTGCCAGCAGTGAAACCACCTTGACAGGGCCTAACTATGGCTACACCTTC
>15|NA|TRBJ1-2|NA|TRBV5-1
CASSLRQPRNYGYTF
TGCGCCAGCAGCTTGAGACAGCCCCGTAACTATGGCTACACCTTC
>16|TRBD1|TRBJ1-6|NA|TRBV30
CAWSDRGPSMDSPLHF
TGTGCCTGGAGTGACAGGGGGCCCTCGATGGATTCACCCCTCCACTTT
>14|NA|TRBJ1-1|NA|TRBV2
CASSEARGGTEAFF
TGTGCCAGCAGTGAAGCCAGAGGGGGCACTGAAGCTTTCTTT
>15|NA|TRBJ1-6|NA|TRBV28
CASRMDSSYNSPLHF
TGTGCCAGCAGGATGGACAGCTCCTATAATTCACCCCTCCACTTT
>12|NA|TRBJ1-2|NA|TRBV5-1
CASSFQGGGYTF
TGCGCCAGCAGCTTTCAAGGGGGAGGCTACACCTTC
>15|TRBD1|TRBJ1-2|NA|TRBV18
CASSPIGQGERGYTF
TGTGCCAGCTCACCAATTGGACAGGGAGAAAGGGGCTACACCTTC
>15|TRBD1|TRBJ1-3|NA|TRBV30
CAWSRDSGSGNTIYF
TGTGCCTGGAGTAGGGACAGTGGCTCTGGAAACACCATATATTTT
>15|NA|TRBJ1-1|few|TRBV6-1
CASSEAKEKPAEAFF
TGTGCCAGCAGTGAAGCGAAGGAGAAGCCCGCTGAAGCTTTCTTT
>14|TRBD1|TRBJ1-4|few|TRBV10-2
CASRGDRAGEKLFF
TGCGCCAGCAGGGGGGACAGGGCCGGTGAAAAACTGTTTTTT
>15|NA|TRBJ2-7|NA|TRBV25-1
CASSDAAVTSYEQYF
TGTGCCAGCAGTGATGCTGCGGTTACCTCCTACGAGCAGTACTTC
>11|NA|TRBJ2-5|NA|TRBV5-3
CARSLQETQYF
TGTGCCAGAAGCCTCCAGGAGACCCAGTACTTC
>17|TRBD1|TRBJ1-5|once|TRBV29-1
CSVLLGQGAFGNQPQHF
TGCAGCGTCCTGTTAGGACAGGGGGCTTTCGGCAATCAGCCCCAGCATTTT
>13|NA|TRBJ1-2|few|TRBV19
CASGQIANYGYTF
TGTGCCAGCGGACAGATAGCTAACTATGGCTACACCTTC
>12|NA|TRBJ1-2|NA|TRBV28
CASAFQTGGYTF
TGTGCCAGCGCTTTCCAGACGGGAGGCTACACCTTC
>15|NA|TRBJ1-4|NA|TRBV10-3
CAISESTGVGEKLFF
TGTGCCATCAGTGAGTCGACGGGGGTAGGTGAAAAACTGTTTTTT
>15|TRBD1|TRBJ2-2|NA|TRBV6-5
CASIPDRGNTGELFF
TGTGCCAGCATTCCGGACAGGGGGAACACCGGGGAGCTGTTTTTT
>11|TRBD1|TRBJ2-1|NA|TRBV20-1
CSARGTGEQFF
TGCAGTGCTCGGGGGACAGGAGAGCAGTTCTTC
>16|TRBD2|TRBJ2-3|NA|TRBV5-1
CASSLVAGGGTDTQYF
TGCGCCAGCAGCTTGGTAGCGGGAGGGGGTACAGATACGCAGTATTTT
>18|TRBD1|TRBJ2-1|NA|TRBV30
CAWSVLRGQGGGIYEQFF
TGTGCCTGGAGTGTACTAAGGGGACAGGGAGGAGGAATCTATGAGCAGTTCTTC
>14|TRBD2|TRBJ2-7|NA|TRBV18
CASSPTSGRLEQYF
TGTGCCAGCTCACCAACAAGCGGGAGGTTGGAGCAGTACTTC
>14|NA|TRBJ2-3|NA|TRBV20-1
CSASALASTDTQYF
TGCAGTGCTAGTGCCCTAGCTAGCACAGATACGCAGTATTTT
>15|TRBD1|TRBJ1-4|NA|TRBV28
CASSLYGTGAEKLFF
TGTGCCAGCAGTTTATATGGGACAGGGGCTGAAAAACTGTTTTTT
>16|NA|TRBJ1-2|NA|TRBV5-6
CASSSPSQGTGYGYTF
TGTGCCAGCAGCTCTCCCTCGCAGGGAACGGGCTATGGCTACACCTTC
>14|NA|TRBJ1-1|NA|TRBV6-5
CATLPPLRNTEAFF
TGTGCCACCCTGCCCCCTTTGAGGAACACTGAAGCTTTCTTT
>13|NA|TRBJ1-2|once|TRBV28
CASSPPGLYGYTF
TGTGCCAGCAGCCCCCCAGGCCTCTATGGCTACACCTTC
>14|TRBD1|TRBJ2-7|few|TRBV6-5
CASSPTGATYEQYF
TGTGCCAGCAGTCCGACAGGGGCAACCTACGAGCAGTACTTC
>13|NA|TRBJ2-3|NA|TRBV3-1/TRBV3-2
CASSQNQGDTQYF
TGTGCCAGCAGCCAAAATCAGGGAGATACGCAGTATTTT
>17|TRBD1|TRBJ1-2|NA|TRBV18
CASSPPANDRGLYGYTF
TGTGCCAGCTCACCACCGGCGAACGACAGGGGGCTTTATGGCTACACCTTC
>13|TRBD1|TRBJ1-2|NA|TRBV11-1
CASSLRQGALWTF
TGTGCCAGCAGCCTCAGGCAGGGGGCCCTTTGGACCTTC
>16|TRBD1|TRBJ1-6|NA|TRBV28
CASSLQGVGYNSPLHF
TGTGCCAGCAGTTTACAGGGGGTGGGCTATAATTCACCCCTCCACTTT
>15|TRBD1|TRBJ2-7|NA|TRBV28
CASSETGGVTYEQYF
TGTGCCAGCAGTGAGACAGGGGGCGTTACCTACGAGCAGTACTTC
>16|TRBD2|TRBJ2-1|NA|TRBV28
CASSLTGRSWDNEQFF
TGTGCCAGCAGTTTAACCGGGAGGAGCTGGGACAATGAGCAGTTCTTC
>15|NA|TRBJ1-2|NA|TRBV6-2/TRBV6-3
CASSPRTPSNYGYTF
TGTGCCAGCAGTCCGAGGACACCATCTAACTATGGCTACACCTTC
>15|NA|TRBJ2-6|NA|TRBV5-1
CASSTTGTGANVLTF
TGCGCCAGCAGCACTACAGGGACTGGGGCCAACGTCCTGACTTTC
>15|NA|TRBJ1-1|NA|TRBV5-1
CASSWGGPANTEAFF
TGCGCCAGCAGCTGGGGGGGGCCAGCGAACACTGAAGCTTTCTTT
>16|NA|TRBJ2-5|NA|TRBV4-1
CASSAAGSSSEETQYF
TGCGCCAGCAGCGCCGCCGGGTCCTCAAGTGAGGAGACCCAGTACTTC
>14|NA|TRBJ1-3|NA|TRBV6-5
CASSRGSSGNTIYF
TGTGCCAGCAGTAGAGGGAGCTCTGGAAACACCATATATTTT
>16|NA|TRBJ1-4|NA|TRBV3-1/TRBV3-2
CASSPPSGSPGGKLFF
TGTGCCAGCAGCCCCCCTTCCGGGTCCCCGGGGGGAAAACTGTTTTTT
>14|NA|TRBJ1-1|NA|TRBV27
CASTSARMNTEAFF
TGTGCCAGCACCTCAGCGAGGATGAACACTGAAGCTTTCTTT
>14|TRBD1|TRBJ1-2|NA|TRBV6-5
CASSQRQGIVGYTF
TGTGCCAGCAGTCAAAGACAGGGAATAGTTGGCTACACCTTC
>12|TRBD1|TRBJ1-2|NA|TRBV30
CAGRDSPGGYTF
TGTGCCGGCCGGGACAGCCCGGGTGGCTACACCTTC